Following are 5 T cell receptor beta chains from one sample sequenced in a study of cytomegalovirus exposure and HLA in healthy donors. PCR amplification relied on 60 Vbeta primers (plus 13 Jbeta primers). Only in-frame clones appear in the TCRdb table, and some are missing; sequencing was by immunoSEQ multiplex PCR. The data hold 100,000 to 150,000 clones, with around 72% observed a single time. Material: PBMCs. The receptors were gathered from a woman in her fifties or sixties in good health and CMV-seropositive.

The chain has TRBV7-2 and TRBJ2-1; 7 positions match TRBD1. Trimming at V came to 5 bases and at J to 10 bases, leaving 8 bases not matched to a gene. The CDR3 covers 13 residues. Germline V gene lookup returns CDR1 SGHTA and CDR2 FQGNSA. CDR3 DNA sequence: TGTGCCAGCAGCCAGATTCGACAGGGCGAGCAGTTCTTC. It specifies CASSQIRQGEQFF.

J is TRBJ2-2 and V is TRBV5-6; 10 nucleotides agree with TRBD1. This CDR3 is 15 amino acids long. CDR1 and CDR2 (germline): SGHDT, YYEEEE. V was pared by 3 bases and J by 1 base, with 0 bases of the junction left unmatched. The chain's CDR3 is CASSWDRGNTGELFF. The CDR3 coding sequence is TGTGCCAGCAGCTGGGACAGGGGGAACACCGGGGAGCTGTTTTTT. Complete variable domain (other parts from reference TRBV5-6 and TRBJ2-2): DAGVTQSPTHLIKTRGQQVTLRCSPKSGHDTVSWYQQALGQGPQFIFQYYEEEERQRGNFPDRFSGHQFPNYSSELNVNALLLGDSALYLCASSWDRGNTGELFFGEGSRLTVL.

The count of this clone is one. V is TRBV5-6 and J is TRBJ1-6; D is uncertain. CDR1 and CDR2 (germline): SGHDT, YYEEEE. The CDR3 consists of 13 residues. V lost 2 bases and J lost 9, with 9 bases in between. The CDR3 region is CASSFEGFSPLHF. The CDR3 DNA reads TGTGCCAGCAGCTTCGAGGGCTTTTCACCCCTCCACTTT.

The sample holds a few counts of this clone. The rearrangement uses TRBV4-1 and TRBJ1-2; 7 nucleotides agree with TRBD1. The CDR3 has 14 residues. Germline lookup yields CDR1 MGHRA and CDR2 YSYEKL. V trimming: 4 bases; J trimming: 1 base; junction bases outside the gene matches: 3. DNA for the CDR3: TGCGCCAGCAGCCGGACAGGACTTAACTATGGCTACACCTTC. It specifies CASSRTGLNYGYTF.

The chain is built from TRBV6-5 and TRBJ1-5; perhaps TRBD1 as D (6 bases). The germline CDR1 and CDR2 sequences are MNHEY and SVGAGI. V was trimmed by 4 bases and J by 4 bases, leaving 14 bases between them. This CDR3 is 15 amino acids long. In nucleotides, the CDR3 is TGTGCCAGCAGTTCCACGGGACAATCGAATCAGCCCCAGCATTTT. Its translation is CASSSTGQSNQPQHF.